These T cell receptor beta chains were read from a single sample in a study of T cell repertoires in ileal Crohn's disease. Assay: immunoSEQ multiplex PCR; the TCRdb copy retains only in-frame clones and omits some. Found here are about 14,000 clones, over 80% of them singletons; the top ten hold about 6.1%. The sequenced sample consisted of ileal tissue. Receptors were obtained from an adult with Crohn's disease. CDR3s include the opening cysteine and the closing phenylalanine or tryptophan. Each record gives: J gene, V gene, clone size, D gene, CDR3 protein, CDR3 DNA. D genes are given only for firm matches. Where a row states a size, it is once, few, many or the class of an expanded clone; other rows omit it.

TRBJ2-1 | TRBV11-1 | few | NA | CASNSNNEQFF | TGTGCCAGCAACTCAAACAATGAGCAGTTCTTC
TRBJ2-2 | TRBV2 | NA | NA | CASIRTGSPGELFF | TGTGCCAGCATTCGAACAGGGAGCCCCGGGGAGCTGTTTTTT
TRBJ1-2 | TRBV19 | NA | TRBD1 | CASSIGGGAGYGYTF | TGTGCCAGTAGTATAGGAGGGGGCGCCGGCTATGGCTACACCTTC
TRBJ2-5 | TRBV11-2 | NA | TRBD1 | CASSATGGGKTQYF | TGTGCCAGCAGCGCGACAGGGGGTGGGAAGACCCAGTACTTC
TRBJ2-2 | TRBV4-1 | once | TRBD1 | CASSPVTGGKNTGELFF | TGCGCCAGCAGCCCCGTGACAGGGGGCAAGAACACCGGGGAGCTGTTTTTT
TRBJ2-7 | TRBV5-1 | once | TRBD1 | CASRRGLAYEQYF | TGCGCCAGCAGGAGGGGGCTAGCCTACGAGCAGTACTTC
TRBJ2-7 | TRBV6-1 | NA | NA | CASSPRLGAAYEQYF | TGTGCCAGCAGCCCGAGGCTGGGGGCGGCTTACGAGCAGTACTTC
TRBJ1-1 | TRBV6-1 | NA | TRBD1 | CASSEGTGGADEAFF | TGTGCCAGCAGTGAGGGGACAGGGGGCGCGGATGAAGCTTTCTTT
TRBJ2-3 | TRBV10-3 | NA | NA | CAITGDLAPNTQYF | TGTGCCATCACCGGGGATCTCGCACCGAATACGCAGTATTTT
TRBJ1-3 | TRBV2 | NA | TRBD1 | CASTPGQGLLPSGNTIYF | TGTGCCAGCACCCCGGGACAGGGCCTACTACCTTCTGGAAACACCATATATTTT
TRBJ2-1 | TRBV9 | NA | TRBD2 | CASSVVPRTSGGANEQFF | TGTGCCAGCAGCGTAGTACCCAGGACTAGCGGGGGGGCCAATGAGCAGTTCTTC
TRBJ2-1 | TRBV11-3 | NA | NA | CASSLEQGRNNEQFF | TGTGCCAGCAGCTTAGAACAGGGTCGAAACAATGAGCAGTTCTTC
TRBJ1-1 | TRBV5-1 | NA | NA | CASTYGQMNTEAFF | TGCGCCAGCACCTACGGACAGATGAACACTGAAGCTTTCTTT
TRBJ2-1 | TRBV29-1 | NA | TRBD2 | CSVERLAVYNEQFF | TGCAGCGTTGAAAGACTAGCGGTCTACAATGAGCAGTTCTTC
TRBJ1-1 | TRBV29-1 | NA | NA | CSAAGGGADTEAFF | TGCAGCGCCGCGGGCGGCGGCGCGGACACTGAAGCTTTCTTT
TRBJ1-2 | TRBV29-1 | NA | NA | CSVARDYGYTF | TGCAGCGTCGCTAGAGACTATGGCTACACCTTC
TRBJ2-3 | TRBV5-1 | NA | TRBD2 | CASSLTSGPMKDTQYF | TGCGCCAGCAGCCTAACTAGCGGGCCTATGAAAGATACGCAGTATTTT
TRBJ2-7 | TRBV9 | NA | NA | CASSVGVGGRPYEQYF | TGTGCCAGCAGCGTGGGGGTTGGGGGCAGACCCTACGAGCAGTACTTC
TRBJ2-5 | TRBV6-5 | NA | TRBD1 | CASSGGTGRGTQYF | TGTGCCAGCAGTGGGGGGACAGGGAGGGGGACCCAGTACTTC
TRBJ2-3 | TRBV11-1 | NA | NA | CASSTLDLPNTQYF | TGTGCCAGCAGCACCTTAGACTTGCCAAATACGCAGTATTTT
TRBJ1-5 | TRBV7-6 | NA | NA | CASSLYQGYNQPQHF | TGTGCCAGCAGCTTATACCAGGGTTACAATCAGCCCCAGCATTTT
TRBJ2-7 | TRBV5-1 | medium-sized | TRBD2 | CASSWPREGPNEQYF | TGCGCCAGCAGCTGGCCGCGGGAGGGCCCGAACGAGCAGTACTTC
TRBJ1-2 | TRBV7-3 | few | TRBD1 | CASSLGPGGQGDGYTF | TGTGCCAGCAGCCTCGGCCCGGGAGGACAGGGGGATGGCTACACCTTC
TRBJ2-1 | TRBV25-1 | NA | TRBD1 | CATGDRTTRYNEQFF | TGTGCCACCGGGGACAGGACAACTCGATACAATGAGCAGTTCTTC
TRBJ1-1 | TRBV30 | NA | NA | CAWKTGQNTEAFF | TGTGCCTGGAAGACAGGACAGAACACTGAAGCTTTCTTT
TRBJ2-2 | TRBV9 | NA | NA | CASSVLSGELFF | TGTGCCAGCAGCGTACTGTCCGGGGAGCTGTTTTTT
TRBJ2-2 | TRBV11-2 | NA | NA | CASSLGGRFTGELFF | TGTGCCAGCAGCTTAGGGGGCAGATTCACCGGGGAGCTGTTTTTT
TRBJ2-2 | TRBV9 | NA | NA | CASSVGLHTGELFF | TGTGCCAGCAGCGTAGGCCTACACACCGGGGAGCTGTTTTTT
TRBJ1-2 | TRBV9 | NA | NA | CASSPTGQTNYGYTF | TGTGCCAGCAGCCCTACCGGACAGACTAACTATGGCTACACCTTC
TRBJ1-1 | TRBV7-9 | NA | NA | CASSRILGKGANTEAFF | TGTGCCAGCAGCCGAATTCTTGGTAAAGGGGCGAACACTGAAGCTTTCTTT
TRBJ2-1 | TRBV6-1 | NA | NA | CASGSGRRALEQFF | TGTGCCAGCGGCTCGGGGCGGAGGGCTCTTGAGCAGTTCTTC
TRBJ1-5 | TRBV5-5 | NA | NA | CASSTDSNSNQPQHF | TGTGCCAGCAGCACGGACAGCAATAGCAATCAGCCCCAGCATTTT
TRBJ2-2 | TRBV19 | NA | TRBD2 | CARKLAGDNTGELFF | TGTGCCAGGAAATTAGCGGGTGACAACACCGGGGAGCTGTTTTTT
TRBJ2-2 | TRBV2 | NA | TRBD2 | CASRRTSGGTNTGELFF | TGTGCCAGCAGGCGGACTAGCGGGGGGACGAACACCGGGGAGCTGTTTTTT
TRBJ1-1 | TRBV6-5 | NA | NA | CASNNGEGNTEAFF | TGTGCCAGCAATAACGGGGAGGGGAACACTGAAGCTTTCTTT
TRBJ1-1 | TRBV27 | NA | NA | CASSHREDTEAFF | TGTGCCAGCAGCCACAGGGAAGACACTGAAGCTTTCTTT
TRBJ1-5 | TRBV30 | NA | TRBD1 | CAWSLGTGTQSQHF | TGTGCCTGGAGCCTCGGGACAGGGACTCAGTCCCAGCATTTT
TRBJ1-4 | TRBV30 | NA | NA | CAWSLWGNNEKLFF | TGTGCCTGGAGTCTCTGGGGCAATAATGAAAAACTGTTTTTT
TRBJ1-4 | TRBV9 | NA | TRBD1 | CASSVGGTGAEKLFF | TGTGCCAGCAGCGTAGGCGGGACAGGGGCTGAAAAACTGTTTTTT
TRBJ1-1 | TRBV15 | NA | NA | CATSSTQAFRDTEAFF | TGTGCCACCAGCTCCACGCAGGCTTTCCGAGACACTGAAGCTTTCTTT
TRBJ2-7 | TRBV5-1 | NA | NA | CASSLLDYEQYF | TGTGCCAGCAGCTTGTTAGATTACGAGCAGTACTTC
TRBJ2-5 | TRBV5-1 | NA | TRBD1 | CASSAIRGLETQYF | TGCGCCAGCAGCGCCATCAGGGGGCTGGAGACCCAGTACTTC
TRBJ1-3 | TRBV15 | NA | NA | CATSRSGQFSGNTIYF | TGTGCCACCAGCAGAAGTGGACAGTTCTCTGGAAACACCATATATTTT